Below are 28 T cell receptor beta chains sequenced from a single sample in a study of blood T cells in healthy people across ages. Together with a sample-barcoded 5' primer, a J-beta primer mix was included in a second PCR lasting about 7 to 11 cycles. TCRdb re-derived calls from the 5' RACE reads in MiXCR, one entry per CDR3 protein. The data show approximately 1,000,000 distinct CDR3 sequences, roughly two fifths seen once. Sequenced sample: blood. The receptors were gathered from a man aged 18 to 29 in good health.

V is TRBV20-1 and J is TRBJ2-2, with D possibly matching TRBD1 (6 bases). V gave up 2 bases and J gave up 0 bases, with 13 bases separating them. Germline CDR1 DFQATT, CDR2 SNEGSKA (reference sequence). The CDR3 is made up of 16 amino acids. The CDR3 DNA sequence: TGCAGTGCTAGACAAGCCGGGACAACGAACACCGGGGAGCTGTTTTTT. Amino acids: CSARQAGTTNTGELFF.

CDR3 nucleotide sequence: TGTGCCACCAGCAGAGATCGTCTAGCAGGAGGCGAGCAGTTCTTC. Protein product: CATSRDRLAGGEQFF. The rearrangement uses TRBV15 and TRBJ2-1; D may be TRBD2 (5 bases). The V and J ends lost 0 bases and 10 bases respectively, with 16 bases between them. The CDR3 has 15 amino acids. The V gene's germline CDR1 is LNHNV and CDR2 YYDKDF (reference sequence).

The chain is built from TRBV12-3 or TRBV12-4 and TRBJ2-2, with 9 bases matching TRBD1. Unmatched junction bases numbered 5, after V lost 5 bases and J lost 7 bases. The CDR3 is 14 amino acids. CDR3 DNA: TGTGCCAGCAGTCAAAGACAGGGGGGCGGGGAGCTGTTTTTT. Translation gives CASSQRQGGGELFF.

The rearrangement joins TRBV12-3 or TRBV12-4 to TRBJ2-5; D gene unclear. The V end lost 5 bases, the J end lost 11 bases, and 21 bases lay between the germline ends. This CDR3 is built from 14 residues. The CDR3 coding sequence is TGTGCCAGCAGTCCTTCGGCTTCCTACAATGAGCAGTACTTC. This encodes CASSPSASYNEQYF.

The chain has TRBV12-3 or TRBV12-4 and TRBJ2-6, with D uncertain. There are 14 residues in the CDR3. V shed 3 bases and J shed 3 bases, with 6 bases lying between them. In DNA form, the CDR3 reads TGTGCCAGCAGTTTTACCAGTGGGGCCAACGTCCTGACTTTC. This codes for CASSFTSGANVLTF.

The J gene is TRBJ2-3, the V gene TRBV7-9, with D perhaps TRBD2 (5 bases). There are 15 residues in the CDR3. Germline V gene lookup returns CDR1 SEHNR and CDR2 FQNEAQ (reference sequence). V dropped 5 bases and J dropped 4 bases, with 16 bases sitting between them. CDR3 sequence (DNA): TGTGCCAGCAGCCCTCCGGCACTAGGTCCAGATACGCAGTATTTT. As protein: CASSPPALGPDTQYF.

On this clonotype: A read error may explain this, as a much larger clone is one base away. The J gene is TRBJ2-4, the V gene TRBV7-2, with D uncertain. The J call is uncertain, as TRBJ2-7 better fits the DNA end. Per germline, CDR1 SGHTA and CDR2 FQGNSA. This CDR3 region has 14 residues. The CDR3 spells CASSSHGSVCEQYF. The CDR3 DNA sequence: TGTGCCAGCAGCTCCCATGGGTCAGTCTGCGAGCAGTACTTC.

The J gene is TRBJ2-2, the V gene TRBV12-3 or TRBV12-4; 7 nucleotides agree with TRBD2. The CDR3 has 14 residues. The junction had 5 bases not matched to a gene; V was cut back by 7 bases and J by 3 bases. The CDR3 protein is CASTASGYTGELFF. In DNA, the CDR3 is TGTGCCAGCACTGCTAGCGGCTACACCGGGGAGCTGTTTTTT.

With respect to this clonotype: One end of the junction does not line up with germline, which may come from a read error. The rearrangement uses TRBV20-1 and TRBJ2-3, with D possibly being TRBD1 (6 bases). The CDR3 runs to 16 residues. CDR1 is DFQATT, CDR2 SNEGSKA, per germline (reference sequence). Written as DNA, the CDR3 is TGCGGTGCTAGAGAAACCCCGACAGGCGGCGCAGATACGCAGTATTTT. Protein: CGARETPTGGADTQYF.

Only a few counts were recorded for this clonotype. The chain combines TRBV27 with TRBJ2-1; D call uncertain. Per germline, CDR1 MNHEY and CDR2 SMNVEV (reference sequence). The CDR3 has 13 amino acids. Trimming took off 6 bases at V and 0 bases at J, with 6 bases between the two ends. The CDR3 protein is CASRSFSYNEQFF. DNA of the CDR3: TGTGCCAGCAGGAGTTTCTCCTACAATGAGCAGTTCTTC.

The rearrangement uses TRBV7-2 and TRBJ2-7, with 12 bases identical to TRBD2. Germline V gene sequence: CDR1 SGHTA, CDR2 FQGNSA. CDR3 size: 16 residues. V gave up 2 bases and J gave up 10 bases; unmatched junction bases: 12. In nucleotides, the CDR3 is TGTGCCAGCAGCTTACTCCCTAGCGGGGGGGTGGAGGCCCAGTACTTC. Translated, it gives CASSLLPSGGVEAQYF.

V gene TRBV4-3 combines with J gene TRBJ2-7; 9 bases line up with TRBD1. The CDR3 spans 16 residues. The V gene's germline CDR1 is LGHNA and CDR2 YSLEER. V gave up 2 bases and J gave up 1 base; unmatched junction bases: 6. CDR3 coding DNA: TGCGCCAGCAGCCAATTTACCGGGACAGGGTCCTACGAGCAGTACTTC. It encodes CASSQFTGTGSYEQYF.

This chain connects TRBV4-2 to TRBJ2-3; 8 nucleotides agree with TRBD2. J was trimmed by 1 base and V by 1 base; bases with no gene match: 7. Germline loops: CDR1 LGHNA, CDR2 YNFKEQ. This CDR3 is 17 amino acids long. The CDR3 region is CASSQVGGTRGTDTQYF. The CDR3 bases are TGTGCCAGCAGCCAAGTGGGCGGGACTAGGGGCACAGATACGCAGTATTTT.

This clonotype was detected a few times. The chain employs TRBV12-5 and TRBJ2-1; the D is unclear. The CDR3 runs to 14 residues. The germline V gene encodes CDR1 LGHNT and CDR2 FRNRAP. Deletions cut 0 bases from V and 10 bases from J, with 13 bases between. The CDR3 here is CASGLVPGRSEQFF. CDR3 sequence (DNA): TGTGCTAGTGGTTTGGTACCGGGCCGTTCCGAGCAGTTCTTC.

The sample holds many counts of this clonotype. This chain connects TRBV5-1 to TRBJ2-3; the D is unclear. Germline V CDR1 and CDR2: SGHRS, YFSETQ. The CDR3 is 13 residues long. The germline V and J ends were trimmed by 4 bases and 4 bases, with 10 bases remaining between them. Here the CDR3 reads CASSLTGPDTQYF. In nucleotides, the CDR3 is TGCGCCAGCAGCCTCACTGGGCCAGATACGCAGTATTTT.

The chain recombines TRBV11-2 with TRBJ2-4; D ambiguous. This CDR3 is built from 18 residues. In germline, CDR1 is SGHAT, CDR2 FQNNGV. The germline V and J ends were trimmed by 5 bases and 0 bases, with 20 bases remaining between them. This CDR3 reads CASSLGLRATLAKNIQYF. The CDR3 DNA reads as TGTGCCAGCAGCCTGGGCCTCCGGGCCACACTAGCCAAAAACATTCAGTACTTC.

The CDR3 is CASSTARQGGQPQHF. The CDR3 DNA sequence: TGTGCCAGCAGCACTGCCAGACAGGGGGGTCAGCCCCAGCATTTT. V gene TRBV7-8 combines with J gene TRBJ1-5; 9 bases fit TRBD1. V lost 5 bases, J lost 6 bases, and 8 bases stayed unmatched. CDR1 and CDR2 (germline): SGHVS, FQNEAQ. The CDR3 sequence is 15 residues long.

The chain couples TRBV5-1 to TRBJ1-1; D gene unclear. From germline, CDR1 is SGHRS and CDR2 YFSETQ. The CDR3 extends over 15 amino acids. With 0 bases removed from V and 0 bases from J, the gap between germline ends came to 9 bases. This chain's CDR3 is CASSLDPGMNTEAFF. The CDR3 nucleotides read TGCGCCAGCAGCTTGGATCCGGGGATGAACACTGAAGCTTTCTTT.

This clonotype was seen once. The chain is built from TRBV4-3 and TRBJ2-3, with D unresolved. The CDR3 is 15 residues long. Germline lookup yields CDR1 LGHNA and CDR2 YSLEER. V lost 0 bases to trimming and J lost 3 bases, with 10 bases between them. CDR3 protein: CASSQDPPVTDTQYF. CDR3 sequence (DNA): TGCGCCAGCAGCCAAGACCCCCCGGTAACAGATACGCAGTATTTT.

The V and J genes are TRBV5-6 and TRBJ2-7, with 8 positions matching TRBD1. This CDR3 is 15 amino acids long. Germline CDR1 SGHDT, CDR2 YYEEEE. V gave up 4 bases and J gave up 1 base; unmatched junction bases: 7. The CDR3 sequence: CASSRWDRLSYEQYF. The CDR3 DNA follows: TGTGCCAGCAGCCGTTGGGACAGGCTTTCCTACGAGCAGTACTTC.

The chain's CDR3 is CASSPRPGPEAFF. The CDR3 bases are TGCGCCAGCAGCCCCCGCCCGGGCCCTGAAGCTTTCTTT. The chain has TRBV5-1 and TRBJ1-1; D is undetermined. Trimming took off 4 bases at V and 6 bases at J, with 13 bases between the two ends. Per the germline V gene, CDR1 is SGHRS and CDR2 is YFSETQ. CDR3 size: 13 residues.

The table lists this clonotype with a few counts. The chain links TRBV30 to TRBJ2-7, with D unclear. The germline gives CDR1 GTSNPN, CDR2 SVGIG (reference sequence). V lost 5 bases and J lost 0, with 11 bases in between. The CDR3 runs to 13 residues. The CDR3 DNA reads as TGTGCCTGGGACCTAGGGAACTCCTACGAGCAGTACTTC. It encodes CAWDLGNSYEQYF.

This clonotype was seen more than once but under ten times. The V gene is TRBV4-1, the J gene TRBJ2-3; no definite D call. Germline V lookup: CDR1 MGHRA, CDR2 YSYEKL. With 0 bases removed from V and 9 bases from J, the gap between germline ends came to 7 bases. CDR3 length: 12 residues. The CDR3 nucleotides read TGCGCCAGCAGCCAAGATACGAGGACGCAGTATTTT. Its translation is CASSQDTRTQYF.

In its sample, this clonotype was seen many times. The chain links TRBV27 to TRBJ1-1; tentatively, D is TRBD1 (6 bases). Deletions cut 6 bases from V and 2 bases from J, with 13 bases between. Germline CDR1 MNHEY, CDR2 SMNVEV (reference sequence). This CDR3 region has 14 residues. Written as DNA, the CDR3 is TGTGCCAGCAGGAAACAGGGCGGTAACACTGAAGCTTTCTTT. This encodes CASRKQGGNTEAFF.

This clonotype was seen more than once but under ten times. The chain recombines TRBV7-9 with TRBJ2-3; tentatively, D is TRBD1 or TRBD2 (5 bases each). Per the germline V gene, CDR1 is SEHNR and CDR2 is FQNEAQ (reference sequence). The CDR3 totals 13 residues. Deletions cut 5 bases from V and 4 bases from J, with 10 bases between. The CDR3 region has the DNA TGTGCCAGCAGCAGGGACCTGGCAGATACGCAGTATTTT. The encoded protein is CASSRDLADTQYF.

This clonotype has more than one count but fewer than ten. The J gene is TRBJ2-6, the V gene TRBV9, with TRBD1 identical over 11 bases. J lost 2 bases, V lost 2 bases, and 3 bases had no gene match. There are 17 residues in the CDR3. CDR1 is SGDLS, CDR2 YYNGEE, per germline. The CDR3 DNA sequence: TGTGCCAGCAGCGTGGGACAGGGGGTGACTGGGGCCAACGTCCTGACTTTC. Its protein is CASSVGQGVTGANVLTF.

The chain recombines TRBV11-1 with TRBJ1-1; possible D gene TRBD1, 6 bases. The CDR3 has 14 residues. Germline V CDR1 and CDR2: SGHAT, FQDESV (reference sequence). The V gene lost 5 bases and the J gene lost 0 bases, with 10 bases spanning the gap. The CDR3 region is CASSDDRLNTEAFF. The CDR3 nucleotides read TGTGCCAGCAGCGATGACAGGTTGAACACTGAAGCTTTCTTT.

This chain joins TRBV6-6 and TRBJ2-1; TRBD1 or TRBD2 may be the D gene (5 bases each). The ends were cut back, 6 bases at V and 10 bases at J, with 25 bases in the middle. The CDR3 covers 16 residues. Germline values: CDR1 MNHNY, CDR2 SVGAGI (reference sequence). The CDR3 is CASSHSGTRSKKEQFF. CDR3 nucleotide sequence: TGTGCCAGCAGCCACTCCGGGACGAGGTCAAAAAAAGAGCAGTTCTTC.